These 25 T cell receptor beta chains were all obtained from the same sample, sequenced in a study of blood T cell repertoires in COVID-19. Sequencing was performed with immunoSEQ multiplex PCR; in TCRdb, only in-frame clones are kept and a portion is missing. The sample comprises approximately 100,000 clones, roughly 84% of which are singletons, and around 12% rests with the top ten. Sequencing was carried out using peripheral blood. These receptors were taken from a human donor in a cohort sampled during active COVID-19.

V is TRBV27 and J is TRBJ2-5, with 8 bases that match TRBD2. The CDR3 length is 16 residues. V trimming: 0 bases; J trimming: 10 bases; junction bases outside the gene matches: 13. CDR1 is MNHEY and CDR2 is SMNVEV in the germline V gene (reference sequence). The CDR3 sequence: CASSLSLGASRGGQYF. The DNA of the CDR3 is TGTGCCAGCAGTTTATCTCTAGGGGCTAGCCGGGGGGGCCAGTACTTC.

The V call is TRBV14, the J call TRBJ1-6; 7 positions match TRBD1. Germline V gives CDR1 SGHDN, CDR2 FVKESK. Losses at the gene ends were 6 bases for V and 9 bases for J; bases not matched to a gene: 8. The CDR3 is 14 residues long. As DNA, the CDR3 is TGTGCCAGCAGAATCACAGGGGTTACTTCACCCCTCCACTTT. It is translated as CASRITGVTSPLHF.

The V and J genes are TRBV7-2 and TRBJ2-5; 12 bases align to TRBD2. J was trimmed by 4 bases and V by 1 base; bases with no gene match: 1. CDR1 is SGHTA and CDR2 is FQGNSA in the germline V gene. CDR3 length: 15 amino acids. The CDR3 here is CASSLGGLAGETQYF. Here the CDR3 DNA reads TGTGCCAGCAGCTTAGGGGGACTAGCGGGAGAGACCCAGTACTTC.

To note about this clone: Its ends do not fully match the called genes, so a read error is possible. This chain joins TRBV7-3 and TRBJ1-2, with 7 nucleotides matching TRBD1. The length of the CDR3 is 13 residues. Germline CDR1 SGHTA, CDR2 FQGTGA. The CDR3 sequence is CASSLTDRDGYTF. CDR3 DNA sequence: TGTGCCAGCAGCCTAACCGACAGGGATGGCTACACCTTC.

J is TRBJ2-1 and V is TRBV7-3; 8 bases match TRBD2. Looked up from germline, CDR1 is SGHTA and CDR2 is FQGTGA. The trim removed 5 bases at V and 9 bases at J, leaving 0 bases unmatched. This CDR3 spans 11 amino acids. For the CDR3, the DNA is TGTGCCAGCAGCCGGGAGGGTGAGCAGTTCTTC. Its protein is CASSREGEQFF.

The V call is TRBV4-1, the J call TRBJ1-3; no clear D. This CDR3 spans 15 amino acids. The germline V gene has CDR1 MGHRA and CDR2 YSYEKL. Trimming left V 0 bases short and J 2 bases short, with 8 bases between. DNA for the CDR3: TGCGCCAGCAGCCAAGATGAGGGAACTGGAAACACCATATATTTT. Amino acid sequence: CASSQDEGTGNTIYF.

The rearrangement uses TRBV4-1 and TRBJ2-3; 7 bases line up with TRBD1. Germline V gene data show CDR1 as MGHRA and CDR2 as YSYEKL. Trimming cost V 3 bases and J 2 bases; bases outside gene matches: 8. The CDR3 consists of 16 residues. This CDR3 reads CASSQNTGANTDTQYF. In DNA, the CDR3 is TGCGCCAGCAGCCAGAACACAGGGGCGAACACAGATACGCAGTATTTT.

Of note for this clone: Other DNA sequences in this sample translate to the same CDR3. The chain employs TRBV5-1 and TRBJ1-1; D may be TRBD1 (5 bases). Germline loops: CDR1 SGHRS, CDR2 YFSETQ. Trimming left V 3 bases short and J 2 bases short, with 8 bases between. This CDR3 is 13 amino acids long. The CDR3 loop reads CASSSTVNTEAFF. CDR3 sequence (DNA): TGCGCCAGCAGCTCGACAGTTAACACTGAAGCTTTCTTT. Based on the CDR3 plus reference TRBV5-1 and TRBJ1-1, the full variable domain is KAGVTQTPRYLIKTRGQQVTLSCSPISGHRSVSWYQQTPGQGLQFLFEYFSETQRNKGNFPGRFSGRQFSNSRSEMNVSTLELGDSALYLCASSSTVNTEAFFGQGTRLTVV.

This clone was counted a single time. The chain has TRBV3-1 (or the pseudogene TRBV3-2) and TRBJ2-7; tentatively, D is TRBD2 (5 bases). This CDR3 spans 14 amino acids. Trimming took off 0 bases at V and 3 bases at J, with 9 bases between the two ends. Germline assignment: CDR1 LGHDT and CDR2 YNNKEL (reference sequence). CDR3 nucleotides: TGTGCCAGCAGCCAAGATCCGGGGATCTACGAGCAGTACTTC. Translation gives CASSQDPGIYEQYF.

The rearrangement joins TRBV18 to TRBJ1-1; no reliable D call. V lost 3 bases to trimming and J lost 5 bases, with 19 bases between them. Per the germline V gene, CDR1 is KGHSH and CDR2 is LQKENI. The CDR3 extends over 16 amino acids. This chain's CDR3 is CASSPLSSPGGTEAFF. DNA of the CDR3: TGTGCCAGCTCACCTCTAAGCAGCCCCGGAGGGACTGAAGCTTTCTTT. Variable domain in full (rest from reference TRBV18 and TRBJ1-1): NAGVMQNPRHLVRRRGQEARLRCSPMKGHSHVYWYRQLPEEGLKFMVYLQKENIIDESGMPKERFSAEFPKEGPSILRIQQVVRGDSAAYFCASSPLSSPGGTEAFFGQGTRLTVV.

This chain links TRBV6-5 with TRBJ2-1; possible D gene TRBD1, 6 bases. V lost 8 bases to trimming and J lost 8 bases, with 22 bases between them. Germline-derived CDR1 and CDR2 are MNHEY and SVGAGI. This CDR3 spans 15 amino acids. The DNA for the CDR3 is TGTGCCAGCGGGGGTTTGGGGGCCACCTCGGATGAGCAGTTCTTC. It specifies CASGGLGATSDEQFF.

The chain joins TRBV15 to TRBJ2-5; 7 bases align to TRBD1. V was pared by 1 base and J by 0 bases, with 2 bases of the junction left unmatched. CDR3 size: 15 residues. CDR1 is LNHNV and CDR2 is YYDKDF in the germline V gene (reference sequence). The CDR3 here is CATSRVGQYQETQYF. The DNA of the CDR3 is TGTGCCACCAGCAGAGTGGGACAGTACCAAGAGACCCAGTACTTC.

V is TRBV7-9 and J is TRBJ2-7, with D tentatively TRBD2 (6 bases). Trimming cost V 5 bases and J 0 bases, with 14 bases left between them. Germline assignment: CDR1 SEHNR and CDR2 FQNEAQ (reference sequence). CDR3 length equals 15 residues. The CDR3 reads CASSRAGTYSYEQYF. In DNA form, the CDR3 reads TGTGCCAGCAGCCGGGCGGGGACCTACTCCTACGAGCAGTACTTC.

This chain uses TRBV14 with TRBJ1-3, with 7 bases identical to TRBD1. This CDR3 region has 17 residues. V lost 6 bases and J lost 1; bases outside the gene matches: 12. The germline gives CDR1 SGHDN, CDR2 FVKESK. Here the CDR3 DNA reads TGTGCCAGCAGAGCAGGGGGTCTTATGAAGTCTGGAAACACCATATATTTT. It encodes CASRAGGLMKSGNTIYF.

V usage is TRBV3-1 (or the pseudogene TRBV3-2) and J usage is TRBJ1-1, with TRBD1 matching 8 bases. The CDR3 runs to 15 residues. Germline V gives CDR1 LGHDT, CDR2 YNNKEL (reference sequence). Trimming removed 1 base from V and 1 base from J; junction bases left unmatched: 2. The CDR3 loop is CASSQAGTGNTEAFF. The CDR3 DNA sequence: TGTGCCAGCAGCCAAGCCGGGACAGGGAACACTGAAGCTTTCTTT.

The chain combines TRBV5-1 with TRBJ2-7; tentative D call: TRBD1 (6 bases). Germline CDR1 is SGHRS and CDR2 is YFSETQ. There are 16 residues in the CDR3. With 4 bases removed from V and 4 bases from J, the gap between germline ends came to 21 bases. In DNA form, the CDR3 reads TGCGCCAGCAGCGCTCGCCCTGACAGGCGGACATACGAGCAGTACTTC. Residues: CASSARPDRRTYEQYF. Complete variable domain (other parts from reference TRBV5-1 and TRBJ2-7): KAGVTQTPRYLIKTRGQQVTLSCSPISGHRSVSWYQQTPGQGLQFLFEYFSETQRNKGNFPGRFSGRQFSNSRSEMNVSTLELGDSALYLCASSARPDRRTYEQYFGPGTRLTVT.

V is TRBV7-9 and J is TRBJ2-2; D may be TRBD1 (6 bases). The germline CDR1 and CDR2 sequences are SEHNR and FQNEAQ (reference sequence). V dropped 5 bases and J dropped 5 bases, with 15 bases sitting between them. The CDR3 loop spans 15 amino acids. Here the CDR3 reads CASSLGAARTGELFF. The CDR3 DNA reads TGTGCCAGCAGCCTGGGGGCTGCGAGAACCGGGGAGCTGTTTTTT.

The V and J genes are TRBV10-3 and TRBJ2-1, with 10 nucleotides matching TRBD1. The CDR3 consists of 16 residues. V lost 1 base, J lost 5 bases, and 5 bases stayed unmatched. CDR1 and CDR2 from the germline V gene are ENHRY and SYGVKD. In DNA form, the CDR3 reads TGTGCCATCAGTGAGTTGGGACAGGGGTACAACAATGAGCAGTTCTTC. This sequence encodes CAISELGQGYNNEQFF.

The DNA for the CDR3 is TGCGCCAGCAGCTTCGGTGCGGGACAGTTATACGAGCAGTACTTC. It yields the protein CASSFGAGQLYEQYF. The V call is TRBV5-1, the J call TRBJ2-7, with D possibly being TRBD1 (7 bases). The ends were cut back, 2 bases at V and 4 bases at J, with 16 bases in the middle. This CDR3 contains 15 residues. Germline CDR1 SGHRS, CDR2 YFSETQ.

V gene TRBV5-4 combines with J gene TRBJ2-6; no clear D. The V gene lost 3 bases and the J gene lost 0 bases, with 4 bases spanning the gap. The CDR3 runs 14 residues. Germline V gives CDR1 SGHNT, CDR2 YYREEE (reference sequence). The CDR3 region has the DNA TGTGCCAGCAGCTGGCACTCTGGGGCCAACGTCCTGACTTTC. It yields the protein CASSWHSGANVLTF.

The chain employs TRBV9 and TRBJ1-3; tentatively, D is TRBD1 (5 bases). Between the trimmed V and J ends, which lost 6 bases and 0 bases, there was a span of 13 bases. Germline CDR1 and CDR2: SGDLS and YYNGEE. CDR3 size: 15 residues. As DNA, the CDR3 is TGTGCCAGCACCACCGGACATTCCTCTGGAAACACCATATATTTT. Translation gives CASTTGHSSGNTIYF.

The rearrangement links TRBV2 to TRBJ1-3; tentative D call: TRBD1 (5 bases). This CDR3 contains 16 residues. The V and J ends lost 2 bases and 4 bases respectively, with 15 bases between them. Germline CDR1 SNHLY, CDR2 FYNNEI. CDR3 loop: CASSERGRVGGNTIYF. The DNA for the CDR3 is TGTGCCAGCAGTGAAAGGGGCAGGGTAGGAGGAAACACCATATATTTT.

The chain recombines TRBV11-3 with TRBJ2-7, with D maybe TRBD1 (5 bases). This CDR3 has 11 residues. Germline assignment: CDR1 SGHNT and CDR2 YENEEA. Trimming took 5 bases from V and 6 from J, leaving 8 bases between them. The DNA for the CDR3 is TGTGCCAGCAGCGGACAAGCCGAGCAGTACTTC. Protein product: CASSGQAEQYF.

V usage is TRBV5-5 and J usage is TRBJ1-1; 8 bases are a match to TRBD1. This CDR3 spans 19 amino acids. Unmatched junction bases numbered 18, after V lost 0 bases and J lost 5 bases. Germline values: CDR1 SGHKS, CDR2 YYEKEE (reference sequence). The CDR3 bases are TGTGCCAGCAGCTTGGCTTTTGGAGCGGCGGACAGGGTAGGGACTGAAGCTTTCTTT. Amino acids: CASSLAFGAADRVGTEAFF.

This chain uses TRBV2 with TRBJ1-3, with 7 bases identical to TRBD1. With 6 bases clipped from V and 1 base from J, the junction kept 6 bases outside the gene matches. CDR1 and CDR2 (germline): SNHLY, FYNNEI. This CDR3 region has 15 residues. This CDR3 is CASRGQVLSGNTIYF. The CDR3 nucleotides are TGTGCCAGCAGAGGACAGGTTCTGTCTGGAAACACCATATATTTT. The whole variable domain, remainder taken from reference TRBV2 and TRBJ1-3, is EPEVTQTPSHQVTQMGQEVILRCVPISNHLYFYWYRQILGQKVEFLVSFYNNEISEKSEIFDDQFSVERPDGSNFTLKIRSTKLEDSAMYFCASRGQVLSGNTIYFGEGSWLTVV.